This T cell receptor (beta chain) emerged from a study of blood T cell repertoires in COVID-19. Data came from immunoSEQ multiplex PCR; TCRdb stores just in-frame clones and leaves some out. The repertoire holds a few hundred thousand clones, about 85% seen once, with roughly 3% in the top ten. Trimming left V 4 bases short and J 7 bases short, with 8 bases between. Germline-derived CDR1 and CDR2 are MNHEY and SVGEGT. The CDR3 is 12 residues long. The source is a man aged 18 to 30 with active or convalescent COVID-19. The chain couples TRBV6-2 or TRBV6-3 to TRBJ2-1, with D possibly TRBD2 on 6 matching bases. Sequenced input: peripheral blood. The CDR3 region is CASSFSGNEQFF. CDR3 nucleotides: TGTGCCAGCAGTTTCAGCGGGAATGAGCAGTTCTTC.